The rows below give T cell receptor beta chains drawn from one sample of a study of CD8 T cells in Susac syndrome. TCRdb passed the immunoSEQ multiplex PCR reads through MiXCR, listing each CDR3 protein once. The data contain approximately 190,000 distinct CDR3 sequences, approximately 95% of them singletons. Source material: CD8+ T cells from PBMCs. All receptors come from a human donor with Susac syndrome. Each CDR3 is given with its conserved first and last residue. Fields, in order: CDR3 protein, V gene, clone size. A row's size may be missing; if present it is once, few, many or a size class.

CDR3: CASSLNSGTVSYEQYF
V: TRBV7-8
size: -

CDR3: CASSQMGMNTEAFF
V: TRBV4-1
size: -

CDR3: CASSPVTYTGELFF
V: TRBV5-6
size: -

CDR3: CASSLPDRGQHSNYGYTF
V: TRBV4-1
size: -

CDR3: CASSIFSGDIQYF
V: TRBV19
size: -

CDR3: CASSSMGVSTEAFF
V: TRBV7-2
size: -

CDR3: CAWTLGLGQGYGYTF
V: TRBV30
size: -

CDR3: CATSDTRENTEAFF
V: TRBV24-1
size: -

CDR3: CASSLGQGTNQPQHF
V: TRBV5-6
size: -

CDR3: CASSQIRVDPTYEQYF
V: TRBV4-1
size: -

CDR3: CASSRRTGGGGTQYF
V: TRBV5-1
size: -

CDR3: CASRQGVESGNQPQHF
V: TRBV27
size: -

CDR3: CASLQAPSYEQYF
V: TRBV6-1
size: -

CDR3: CASSQDSRDTDTQYF
V: TRBV4-1
size: -

CDR3: CASSQRQGRNEQYF
V: TRBV7-6
size: -

CDR3: CASSQGGGRPDEQYF
V: TRBV4-2
size: once

CDR3: CASSLASSGNDNEQFF
V: TRBV5-6
size: once

CDR3: CASSLGFHSRGVTEAFF
V: TRBV13
size: -

CDR3: CASTPTGGSYEQYF
V: TRBV5-1
size: -

CDR3: CASSFSGIRYNEQFF
V: TRBV7-9
size: -

CDR3: CASSQALGQGALPIQPQHF
V: TRBV4-1
size: -

CDR3: CATGTPVLEQFF
V: TRBV15
size: -

CDR3: CASSQQGYPEAFF
V: TRBV14
size: -

CDR3: CSVPAGLGYNEQFF
V: TRBV29-1
size: -

CDR3: CASSQDRNSGNTIYF
V: TRBV7-2
size: -

CDR3: CASSFGDREAQPQHF
V: TRBV7-9
size: -

CDR3: CASSGPGQSTDTQYF
V: TRBV6-5
size: -

CDR3: CAWSVRGNSNQPQHF
V: TRBV30
size: -

CDR3: CAISPPGMGVETQYF
V: TRBV10-3
size: -

CDR3: CAISERQEGEYEQYF
V: TRBV10-3
size: -

CDR3: CSARYRGIGEQYF
V: TRBV20-1
size: -

CDR3: CASSQDRGLAEGRDTQYF
V: TRBV4-1
size: -

CDR3: CASSLSAWRPTLTYNEQFF
V: TRBV5-4
size: -

CDR3: CSVTSGWGETQYF
V: TRBV29-1
size: -

CDR3: CASSQSRSDRDFYGAQYF
V: TRBV23-1
size: -

CDR3: CAWSPTGGVLAEAFF
V: TRBV30
size: -

CDR3: CASSAQGPDEQFF
V: TRBV7-3
size: -

CDR3: CSVALRGRPNTEAFF
V: TRBV29-1
size: -

CDR3: CASSPDWHEQFF
V: TRBV28
size: -

CDR3: CASSTSQGTFTDTQYF
V: TRBV4-1
size: -

CDR3: CASSRGGFNEQYF
V: TRBV14
size: -

CDR3: CATSTGLQETQYF
V: TRBV24-1
size: -